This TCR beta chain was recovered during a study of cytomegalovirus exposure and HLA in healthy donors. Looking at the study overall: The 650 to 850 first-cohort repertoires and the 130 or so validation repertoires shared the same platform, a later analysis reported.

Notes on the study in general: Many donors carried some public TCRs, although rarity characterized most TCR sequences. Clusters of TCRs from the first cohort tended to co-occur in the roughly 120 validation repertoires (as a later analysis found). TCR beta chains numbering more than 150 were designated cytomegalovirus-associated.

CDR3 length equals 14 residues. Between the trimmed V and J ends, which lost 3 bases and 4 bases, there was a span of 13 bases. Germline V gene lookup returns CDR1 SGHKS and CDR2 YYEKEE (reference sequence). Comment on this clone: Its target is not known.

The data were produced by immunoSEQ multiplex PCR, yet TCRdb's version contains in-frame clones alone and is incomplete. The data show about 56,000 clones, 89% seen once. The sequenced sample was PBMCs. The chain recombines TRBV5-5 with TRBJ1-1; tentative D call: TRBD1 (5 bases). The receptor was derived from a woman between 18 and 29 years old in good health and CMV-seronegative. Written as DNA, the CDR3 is TGTGCCAGCAGCTGGGGCGGGGCCGGCACTGAAGCTTTCTTT. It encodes CASSWGGAGTEAFF.